This T cell receptor beta chain appears in the sequencing data of a study of T-cell reconstitution after alpha-beta-depleted transplantation in children. This clonotype was seen only a few times. Library preparation (for TCRbeta) was performed with unique molecular identifiers. TCRdb re-derived calls from the PCR reads in MiXCR, one entry per CDR3 protein. The table includes about 230,000 distinct CDR3 sequences, about a tenth detected once. The TCR was taken from a human donor who donated a stem cell graft to a child with acute lymphoblastic leukemia. Sample: PBMCs from the stem cell graft donor, taken from the stem cell graft.

The CDR3 protein is CATGTGRETQYF. The CDR3 nucleotides are TGCGCCACCGGTACAGGGAGGGAGACCCAGTACTTC. J is TRBJ2-5 and V is TRBV20-1; D might be TRBD1 or TRBD2, each matching 6 bases. Germline V CDR1 and CDR2: DFQATT, SNEGSKA (reference sequence). The CDR3 totals 12 residues.